This T cell receptor beta chain was recorded in a study of CD4 T cells in relation to SARS-CoV-2 and coronaviruses. Study background: Median patient age was approximately 40 years, spanning 21 to 72 years.

Trimming cost V 6 bases and J 3 bases; bases outside gene matches: 7. This CDR3 has 15 amino acids. From germline, CDR1 is MNHEY and CDR2 SVGAGI. The count of this clone is one. The antigen is not known. Only in-frame clones appear in the TCRdb table, and some are missing; sequencing was by immunoSEQ multiplex PCR. The top ten clones hold roughly 20% of a sample with about 36,000 clones, around three quarters of them seen once. The TCR sequence derives from an adult with COVID-19. The chain carries TRBV6-5 and TRBJ2-5, with 10 nucleotides matching TRBD1. The sequencing sample was made of memory CD4+ T cells from PBMCs, cultured in vitro. This CDR3 is CASRPWDRGKETQYF. The CDR3 DNA is TGTGCCAGCAGACCGTGGGACAGGGGAAAAGAGACCCAGTACTTC.